The clone carrying this T cell receptor beta chain was seen a handful of times. This sample is drawn from a study of shared clonotypes between healthy human individuals. The CDR3 totals 15 residues. Per the germline V gene, CDR1 is MNHEY and CDR2 is SVGAGI. V shed 5 bases and J shed 0 bases, with 12 bases lying between them. The protocol was immunoSEQ multiplex PCR, while the TCRdb copy is restricted to in-frame clones and leaves out a portion. The data hold some 240,000 clones, with under 80% observed a single time. This receptor was identified in a man in his thirties or forties in good health. This chain connects TRBV6-5 to TRBJ2-3; no clear D gene. Material: memory CD4+ T cells sorted from blood. Sample subset: CD45RA-negative fraction. For the CDR3, the DNA is TGTGCCAGCAGTCCTCTGGGTGCGAGCACAGATACGCAGTATTTT. Translating it yields CASSPLGASTDTQYF.